This TCR beta chain was sequenced during a study of blood T cell repertoires in COVID-19. About the study: Acute and convalescent COVID-19 specimens originated in the United States, Italy and Spain.

The V gene's germline CDR1 is MNHEY and CDR2 SMNVEV (reference sequence). The CDR3 contains 11 residues. Trimming took 6 bases from V and 6 from J, leaving 9 bases between them. Two negative PCRs, clearance, or symptom resolution characterized the recovered Cohort 3 donors. The sample holds a few counts of this clone. Source study methods: Reference gene primer amplification yielded estimated nucleated cell counts. The data were produced by immunoSEQ multiplex PCR, yet TCRdb's version contains in-frame clones alone and is incomplete. V and J calls and clone size are as listed in that table; D and trimming were resolved from the DNA. The sample has approximately 350,000 clones; roughly 87% are singletons.

Sequenced input: PBMCs or T cells enriched from blood (not recorded which). The chain links TRBV27 to TRBJ2-7; TRBD2 is a possible D gene (6 bases). This TCR was recovered from a woman younger than 45 who had recovered from COVID-19. CDR3 nucleotide sequence: TGTGCCAGCAGGGGGGAGGTCGAGCAGTACTTC. As protein: CASRGEVEQYF.